This is a list of T cell receptor beta chains from one sample in a study of blood T cell repertoires in COVID-19. Clones were sequenced by immunoSEQ multiplex PCR, and TCRdb holds only the in-frame ones, with some missing. The table records over 600,000 clones, more than 80% of them present only once. The sequenced sample was peripheral blood. These receptors originate from a woman between 18 and 30 years old with acute or convalescent COVID-19. The CDR3 runs from the conserved cysteine through the conserved F or W. The D gene is left open where the match is weak. Expanded clones are given a class, and other clones once, few, many or no size at all.

>NA|TRBJ1-1|NA|14|TRBV9
TGTGCCAGCAGAGGTCAGGGGCAGGGCACTGAAGCTTTCTTT
CASRGQGQGTEAFF
>NA|TRBJ2-3|NA|15|TRBV5-1
TGCGCCAGCAGCCCGCAACAGGGTAGGACAGATACGCAGTATTTT
CASSPQQGRTDTQYF
>NA|TRBJ2-1|NA|13|TRBV5-6
TGTGCCAGCAGCTTGGCAGGGGTGGTTGAGCAGTTCTTC
CASSLAGVVEQFF
>NA|TRBJ1-2|TRBD1|13|TRBV30
TGTGCCTGGAGACAGGGGGCTAACTATGGCTACACCTTC
CAWRQGANYGYTF
>NA|TRBJ1-2|NA|15|TRBV3-1/TRBV3-2
TGTGCCAGCAGCCAACAACCGGGGGGGCTCTATGGCTACACCTTC
CASSQQPGGLYGYTF
>NA|TRBJ1-4|NA|14|TRBV29-1
TGCAGCGTTGAAGGCCGGGGTCGTGGTGAAAAACTGTTTTTT
CSVEGRGRGEKLFF
>NA|TRBJ2-3|NA|18|TRBV7-3
TGTGCCAGCAGCTTAACCCCCCTAAGGGGATATGGCACAGATACGCAGTATTTT
CASSLTPLRGYGTDTQYF
>NA|TRBJ2-1|TRBD2|17|TRBV7-7
TGTGCCAGCAGCCCAGATTATAGCGGGGGGTTACACAATGAGCAGTTCTTC
CASSPDYSGGLHNEQFF
>NA|TRBJ2-7|NA|14|TRBV5-1
TGCGCCAGCAGCTTGGGGCAGGAATTCTACGAGCAGTACTTC
CASSLGQEFYEQYF
>NA|TRBJ1-2|TRBD1|15|TRBV30
TGTGCCTGGAGTGTACCTCGTACAGGGGGGGATGGCTACACCTTC
CAWSVPRTGGDGYTF
>NA|TRBJ1-1|NA|14|TRBV6-2/TRBV6-3
TGTGCCAGCAGTTACTCGAGCGGGGTGACTGAAGCTTTCTTT
CASSYSSGVTEAFF
>once|TRBJ2-7|NA|12|TRBV2
TGTGCCAGCAGTGGTCCCCCGGACGAGCAGTACTTC
CASSGPPDEQYF
>NA|TRBJ1-2|NA|14|TRBV6-5
TGTGCCAGCAGTCCCCCGGGACTGACTCGCGGCTACACCTTC
CASSPPGLTRGYTF
>few|TRBJ1-2|TRBD1|14|TRBV29-1
TGCAGCGTTGAAAACGACAGGGGGGCCTATGGCTACACCTTC
CSVENDRGAYGYTF
>once|TRBJ2-1|NA|16|TRBV9
TGTGCCAGCAGCGTAGGACGACTCCTAACTTACAATGAGCAGTTCTTC
CASSVGRLLTYNEQFF
>NA|TRBJ1-2|NA|13|TRBV4-1
TGCGCCAGCAGCCAAGATCCGGACAGCCGCTTTTCCTTC
CASSQDPDSRFSF
>few|TRBJ1-2|NA|13|TRBV2
TGTGCCAGCAGTGACCCCCTAAACTATGGCTACACCTTC
CASSDPLNYGYTF
>few|TRBJ2-7|TRBD1|15|TRBV4-3
TGCGCCAGCAGCTTTCGGACAGGGGGCTTCTACGAGCAGTACTTC
CASSFRTGGFYEQYF
>NA|TRBJ2-7|NA|12|TRBV11-2
TGTGCCAGCAGCTGGGAGGGGGTCGAGCAGTACTTC
CASSWEGVEQYF
>NA|TRBJ2-3|NA|17|TRBV5-1
TGCGCCAGCAGCTCCTCGCACAGGGGGGGTAGCACAGATACGCAGTATTTT
CASSSSHRGGSTDTQYF